This TCR beta chain was captured in a study of Ad26.COV2.S vaccination and SARS-CoV-2 variants. Study findings and constraints: People who got the vaccine had more spike-specific TCR breadth than people who got placebo.

Some clones are missing from TCRdb's copy, which holds only in-frame ones; the method was immunoSEQ multiplex PCR. The table has roughly 320,000 clones, 87% seen once. Concerning this clone: Its specificity is unknown.

Treatment described: around 19 received Ad26.COV2.S at low or high dose, single or two shots; several received placebo; per-sample allocation not given. Collection of samples fell on day 63 after the first vaccine or placebo injection. The clonotype originates from a person aged 18-65 years who received the Ad26.COV2.S COVID-19 vaccine or a placebo. The specimen was peripheral blood, collected in a trial of Ad26.COV2.S vaccine versus placebo.

The DNA for the CDR3 is TGTGCCAGTAGTCCACGGGAAAACAATGAGCAGTTCTTC. Protein sequence: CASSPRENNEQFF. The chain carries TRBV19 and TRBJ2-1; D is perhaps TRBD2 (5 bases). The CDR3 sequence is 13 residues long. Trimming took off 5 bases at V and 5 bases at J, with 10 bases between the two ends. Germline CDR1 reads LNHDA; CDR2 reads SQIVND (reference sequence).